This TCR beta chain was profiled in a study of prognosis after radiotherapy for stage I lung cancer. Study details: It was considered that all non-small cell lung cancer patients were medically inoperable. SBRT was given in 3 to 5 fractions at a biologically effective dose of at least 100 Gy as radiotherapy. Study outcomes and limitations: Compared with a median of about 9,800 beforehand, unique TCR clone counts dropped to approximately 7,400 after stereotactic body radiation therapy.

Trimming cost V 3 bases and J 9 bases, with 11 bases left between them. The CDR3 spans 12 residues. The germline gives CDR1 GTSNPN, CDR2 SVGIG (reference sequence). This clonotype was counted many times. Antigen: not known. Amplification of the TCR beta CDR3 (from genomic DNA) was done by two-round multiplex PCR. The first round of PCR was done with primers that matched each TRBV and TRBJ gene. TCRdb independently ran MiXCR on the multiplex PCR reads; one entry per CDR3 protein. There are some 56,000 distinct CDR3 sequences in the sample; more than 20% occur only once, and around 6.9% lies in the top ten.

Material: PBMCs, obtained before or after stereotactic body radiation therapy (not recorded which). This chain connects TRBV30 to TRBJ1-4; D is undetermined. The sequence came from a donor aged 50 or older with non-small cell lung cancer. The CDR3 DNA reads TGTGCCTGGAGGAGGACGGATCAAAAACTGTTTTTT. Translating gives CAWRRTDQKLFF.